Shown below are 20 T cell receptor beta chains from a single sample sequenced in a study of blood T cell repertoires in COVID-19. The method was immunoSEQ multiplex PCR; TCRdb's version includes in-frame clones alone and lacks a portion of them. Here the sample spans about 370,000 clones, 80% to 90% being singletons. Material for sequencing was PBMCs or T cells enriched from blood (not recorded which). The receptors here all came from a man aged 18 to 29 who had recovered from COVID-19.

The rearrangement uses TRBV4-3 and TRBJ1-2; 9 positions agree with TRBD1. Germline lookup yields CDR1 LGHNA and CDR2 YSLEER. The CDR3 covers 15 residues. V was clipped by 4 bases and J by 3 bases; unmatched bases: 6. The CDR3 reads CASSPRQGVDYGYTF. The DNA for the CDR3 is TGCGCCAGCAGCCCTCGACAGGGGGTTGACTATGGCTACACCTTC.

This rearrangement joins TRBV30 to TRBJ2-1, with TRBD1 identical over 7 bases. Per germline, CDR1 GTSNPN and CDR2 SVGIG (reference sequence). There are 15 residues in the CDR3. V shed 2 bases and J 9 bases; nucleotides not matched to a gene: 13. CDR3 bases: TGTGCCTGGAGTATTTCGACAGGGACATGGAGTGAGCAGTTCTTC. Its translation is CAWSISTGTWSEQFF.

The chain links TRBV7-2 to TRBJ2-7; D ambiguous. Germline CDR1 is SGHTA and CDR2 is FQGNSA. The CDR3 consists of 13 residues. Trimming removed 2 bases from V and 6 bases from J, with 11 bases in between. The CDR3 sequence: CASSLSRLLEQYF. The DNA of the CDR3 is TGTGCCAGCAGCTTATCAAGACTTCTCGAGCAGTACTTC.

This clone was counted only a few times. The chain couples TRBV6-1 to TRBJ2-1; 10 bases fit TRBD2. Per germline, CDR1 MNHNS and CDR2 SASEGT. The CDR3 spans 18 residues. With V trimmed by 1 base and J by 8 bases, 14 bases remained unmatched. Here the CDR3 DNA reads TGTGCCAGCAGTGAAGTAATTAGCGGGGGGAACCCCCCGGATGAGCAGTTCTTC. Translating it yields CASSEVISGGNPPDEQFF.

The chain has TRBV11-1 and TRBJ2-5, with 7 positions matching TRBD2. CDR3 length: 15 residues. Per germline, CDR1 SGHAT and CDR2 FQDESV (reference sequence). V dropped 1 base and J dropped 5; count of bases not matched to a gene: 7. The DNA for the CDR3 is TGTGCCAGCAGCTTAGTCGGCGGGAGTATGGAGACCCAGTACTTC. This sequence encodes CASSLVGGSMETQYF.

This chain links TRBV19 with TRBJ1-2, with D unresolved. The CDR3 spans 12 residues. With 3 bases removed from V and 5 bases from J, the gap between germline ends came to 7 bases. Germline loops: CDR1 LNHDA, CDR2 SQIVND (reference sequence). CDR3 in DNA: TGTGCCAGTAGTATTTACGGGTATGGCTACACCTTC. It translates to CASSIYGYGYTF.

The V and J genes are TRBV28 and TRBJ1-5; TRBD1 aligns across 11 bases. V was pared by 7 bases and J by 3 bases, with 8 bases of the junction left unmatched. Germline CDR1 and CDR2: MDHEN and SYDVKM. The CDR3 is 16 residues long. This chain's CDR3 is CASIEGQGVYNQPQHF. CDR3 in DNA: TGTGCCAGCATCGAGGGACAGGGGGTCTACAATCAGCCCCAGCATTTT.

V gene TRBV28 combines with J gene TRBJ1-5, with 7 positions matching TRBD1. The trim removed 6 bases at V and 0 bases at J, leaving 5 bases unmatched. CDR1 MDHEN and CDR2 SYDVKM come from the germline V gene. The CDR3 is 15 amino acids. The CDR3 sequence is CASSKQGSSNQPQHF. In DNA, the CDR3 is TGTGCCAGCAGCAAACAGGGGAGTAGCAATCAGCCCCAGCATTTT.

V gene TRBV5-5 combines with J gene TRBJ1-3; 7 bases are shared with TRBD1. Germline V gives CDR1 SGHKS, CDR2 YYEKEE (reference sequence). The V and J ends lost 2 bases and 1 base, in that order; junction bases with no gene match: 6. This CDR3 is 16 amino acids long. DNA of the CDR3: TGTGCCAGCAGCTTCACAGGGGATGGGTCTGGAAACACCATATATTTT. Residues: CASSFTGDGSGNTIYF.

The chain links TRBV15 to TRBJ1-5; 7 positions match TRBD1. V shed 3 bases, J shed 7 bases, and the junction held 3 bases outside the gene matches. The CDR3 extends over 13 amino acids. Germline V CDR1 and CDR2: LNHNV, YYDKDF (reference sequence). CDR3: CATSSRQGQPQHF. DNA for the CDR3: TGTGCCACCAGCAGCAGACAGGGCCAGCCCCAGCATTTT.

The chain carries TRBV5-8 and TRBJ2-7, with D maybe TRBD1 (5 bases). CDR1 is SGHTS, CDR2 YDEGEE, per germline. Trimming removed 3 bases at V and 6 bases at J, with 10 bases between. The CDR3 consists of 12 residues. CDR3 in DNA: TGTGCCAGCAGCTCAGGGTTGGGCGAGCAGTACTTC. This translates into CASSSGLGEQYF. The full variable domain, its missing parts supplied by reference TRBV5-8 and TRBJ2-7, is EAGVTQSPTHLIKTRGQQATLRCSPISGHTSVYWYQQALGLGLQFLLWYDEGEERNRGNFPPRFSGRQFPNYSSELNVNALELEDSALYLCASSSGLGEQYFGPGTRLTVT.

The chain carries TRBV5-1 and TRBJ1-1, with 8 bases fitting TRBD1. V lost 2 bases, J lost 4 bases, and 7 bases stayed unmatched. This CDR3 has 15 amino acids. Per the germline V gene, CDR1 is SGHRS and CDR2 is YFSETQ. The CDR3 reads CASSLSLTGGTEAFF. The CDR3 DNA is TGCGCCAGCAGCTTATCATTAACAGGGGGCACTGAAGCTTTCTTT.

The CDR3 DNA is TGTGCCAGCTCACCATGGGACAGCAGCTCTGGAAACACCATATATTTT. The encoded protein is CASSPWDSSSGNTIYF. The chain recombines TRBV18 with TRBJ1-3, with 7 bases matching TRBD1. Germline CDR1 and CDR2: KGHSH and LQKENI. V lost 2 bases to trimming and J lost 0 bases; unmatched junction nucleotides: 4. The CDR3 runs to 16 residues. Full variable domain (outside the CDR3, taken from reference TRBV18 and TRBJ1-3): NAGVMQNPRHLVRRRGQEARLRCSPMKGHSHVYWYRQLPEEGLKFMVYLQKENIIDESGMPKERFSAEFPKEGPSILRIQQVVRGDSAAYFCASSPWDSSSGNTIYFGEGSWLTVV.

This chain joins TRBV23-1 and TRBJ1-5; no reliable D call. TRBV23-1 is known as an ORF, though its function is uncertain. V gave up 2 bases and J gave up 3 bases, with 5 bases separating them. This CDR3 is built from 13 residues. CDR3 DNA: TGCGCCAGCAGTCAACTCTCCAATCAGCCCCAGCATTTT. This translates into CASSQLSNQPQHF.

The rearrangement joins TRBV5-4 to TRBJ1-2; the D is unclear. The CDR3 runs 14 residues. Germline-derived CDR1 and CDR2 are SGHNT and YYREEE (reference sequence). Trimming removed 1 base from V and 3 bases from J, with 10 bases in between. CDR3 residues: CASSLNNRYYGYTF. CDR3 DNA sequence: TGTGCCAGCAGCTTGAACAACAGATACTATGGCTACACCTTC.

The V call is TRBV28, the J call TRBJ1-5, with D unresolved. This CDR3 spans 13 amino acids. Per germline, CDR1 MDHEN and CDR2 SYDVKM. Trimming took off 7 bases at V and 0 bases at J, with 7 bases between the two ends. The CDR3 reads CASTVDSNQPQHF. The CDR3 nucleotides are TGTGCCAGCACGGTTGATAGCAATCAGCCCCAGCATTTT.

Note on this clone: Other DNA variants within this sample encode the same CDR3. The rearrangement uses TRBV12-3 or TRBV12-4 and TRBJ1-5; D not certain. This CDR3 region has 12 residues. Trimming took 5 bases from V and 3 from J, leaving 5 bases between them. The CDR3 region is CASSLLNQPQHF. CDR3 coding DNA: TGTGCCAGCAGTCTCCTCAATCAGCCCCAGCATTTT.

The chain links TRBV6-1 to TRBJ1-1; TRBD1 matches 11 bases. Germline V gene data show CDR1 as MNHNS and CDR2 as SASEGT. V trimming: 2 bases; J trimming: 9 bases; junction bases outside the gene matches: 11. The CDR3 loop spans 16 amino acids. CDR3 sequence: CASSETGVGTGGQAFF. DNA for the CDR3: TGTGCCAGCAGTGAAACAGGGGTGGGGACAGGGGGTCAAGCTTTCTTT.

The chain combines TRBV25-1 with TRBJ2-7, with TRBD1 as a possible D gene (6 bases). The CDR3 is 13 residues long. Trimming removed 4 bases from V and 7 bases from J, with 14 bases in between. Germline V lookup: CDR1 MGHDK, CDR2 SYGVNS. CDR3 sequence reads: CASSVGHTREQYF. In DNA form, the CDR3 reads TGTGCCAGCAGTGTGGGACATACCAGGGAGCAGTACTTC.

V gene TRBV10-3 combines with J gene TRBJ2-7, with a possible D match to TRBD2 (5 bases). This CDR3 region has 14 residues. Germline values: CDR1 ENHRY, CDR2 SYGVKD. V lost 8 bases, J lost 0 bases, and 14 bases lay in between. This CDR3 is CAIGSSVSSYEQYF. CDR3 bases: TGTGCCATCGGAAGTAGCGTCAGCTCCTACGAGCAGTACTTC.